These T cell receptor beta chains were read from a single sample in a study of OX40 agonist ivuxolimab in advanced cancers. Sequencing used immunoSEQ multiplex PCR; TCRdb keeps in-frame clones, though not all of them. The profile shows roughly 13,000 clones, 77% of them singletons. The sample here was CD4+ or CD8+ T cells sorted from blood, taken in a trial of the OX40 agonist ivuxolimab. Source of these receptors: an adult with an advanced solid tumor such as melanoma, head and neck, liver or kidney cancer. CDR3s include the opening cysteine and the closing phenylalanine or tryptophan. D genes are given only for firm matches. Clone size is stated in some rows and not others, as once, few, many or a class when expanded.

d_call | j_call | clone_size | v_call | cdr3_aa | cdr3_nt
TRBD2 | TRBJ2-1 | large | TRBV13 | CASSNGLADYNEQFF | TGTGCCAGCAGCAACGGACTAGCGGATTACAATGAGCAGTTCTTC
NA | TRBJ2-1 | NA | TRBV11-3 | CASSFGAGTFNEQFF | TGTGCCAGCAGCTTTGGGGCCGGGACGTTCAATGAGCAGTTCTTC
TRBD2 | TRBJ2-1 | NA | TRBV6-1 | CASSDGTRFVAEPNEQFF | TGTGCCAGCAGTGATGGGACTAGATTTGTCGCCGAACCCAATGAGCAGTTCTTC
TRBD2 | TRBJ2-7 | NA | TRBV7-9 | CASSLSSRLAGDEQYF | TGTGCCAGCAGCTTATCTTCTAGGCTAGCGGGAGACGAGCAGTACTTC
TRBD2 | TRBJ2-7 | NA | TRBV19 | CASTAGGVYEQYF | TGTGCCAGTACGGCGGGAGGGGTCTACGAGCAGTACTTC
NA | TRBJ2-1 | NA | TRBV5-4 | CASSLQDNEQFF | TGTGCCAGCAGCTTACAGGACAATGAGCAGTTCTTC
TRBD1 | TRBJ1-2 | NA | TRBV2 | CASSLTGNYGYTF | TGTGCCAGCAGTCTGACAGGGAACTATGGCTACACCTTC
TRBD1 | TRBJ2-1 | NA | TRBV5-6 | CAPGTYRDRRISYNEQFF | TGTGCCCCTGGGACATACCGGGACAGGAGGATCTCCTACAATGAGCAGTTCTTC
NA | TRBJ1-2 | NA | TRBV19 | CASENRAGVYGYTF | TGTGCCAGTGAGAACAGGGCGGGGGTCTATGGCTACACCTTC
NA | TRBJ2-7 | NA | TRBV11-2 | CASSPPGHSYEQYF | TGTGCCAGCAGCCCTCCGGGACACTCCTACGAGCAGTACTTC
TRBD2 | TRBJ2-1 | NA | TRBV19 | CASSTKLAGGPDEQFF | TGTGCCAGTAGTACAAAATTAGCGGGAGGGCCTGATGAGCAGTTCTTC
NA | TRBJ2-6 | NA | TRBV9 | CASSVGSASSSGANVLTF | TGTGCCAGCAGCGTAGGAAGCGCCTCGAGCTCTGGGGCCAACGTCCTGACTTTC
TRBD1 | TRBJ2-7 | few | TRBV27 | CASSQTTGGSSYEQYF | TGTGCCAGCAGCCAGACGACAGGGGGGAGCTCCTACGAGCAGTACTTC
NA | TRBJ2-3 | NA | TRBV2 | CASSGELDTQYF | TGTGCCAGCAGTGGGGAGTTAGATACGCAGTATTTT
TRBD2 | TRBJ2-2 | few | TRBV7-9 | CASSPRLAGGVSNTGELFF | TGTGCCAGCAGCCCTCGACTAGCGGGAGGGGTTTCTAACACCGGGGAGCTGTTTTTT
TRBD2 | TRBJ2-1 | NA | TRBV19 | CASSIGLSGVYNEQFF | TGTGCCAGTAGTATAGGGCTTAGCGGGGTCTACAATGAGCAGTTCTTC
NA | TRBJ2-1 | NA | TRBV6-1 | CASISIANEQFF | TGTGCCAGCATCTCAATAGCAAATGAGCAGTTCTTC
TRBD2 | TRBJ2-1 | medium-sized | TRBV19 | CASKGLGLNEQFF | TGTGCCAGTAAGGGACTAGGGCTCAATGAGCAGTTCTTC
NA | TRBJ1-1 | NA | TRBV7-3 | CASSVTVNTEAFF | TGTGCCAGCAGCGTGACAGTGAACACTGAAGCTTTCTTT
NA | TRBJ1-2 | NA | TRBV18 | CASSPSDQGWNYGYTF | TGTGCCAGCTCACCATCGGACCAGGGTTGGAACTATGGCTACACCTTC
NA | TRBJ2-7 | NA | TRBV28 | CASSPDNSYEQYF | TGTGCCAGCAGTCCGGACAACTCCTACGAGCAGTACTTC
TRBD2 | TRBJ2-1 | NA | TRBV19 | CASSKLAGGTRDEQFF | TGTGCCAGTAGTAAACTAGCGGGAGGGACCAGAGATGAGCAGTTCTTC
NA | TRBJ2-3 | NA | TRBV28 | CASTSREDTQYF | TGTGCCAGCACCTCAAGGGAAGATACGCAGTATTTT
NA | TRBJ1-2 | NA | TRBV20-1 | CSARYRVGYTF | TGCAGTGCTAGATATAGGGTTGGCTACACCTTC
NA | TRBJ1-4 | NA | TRBV9 | CASSPPTESEKLFF | TGTGCCAGCAGCCCACCGACTGAAAGTGAAAAACTGTTTTTT
NA | TRBJ2-5 | NA | TRBV7-6 | CASSTMGQGTQYF | TGTGCCAGCAGCACTATGGGCCAAGGGACCCAGTACTTC